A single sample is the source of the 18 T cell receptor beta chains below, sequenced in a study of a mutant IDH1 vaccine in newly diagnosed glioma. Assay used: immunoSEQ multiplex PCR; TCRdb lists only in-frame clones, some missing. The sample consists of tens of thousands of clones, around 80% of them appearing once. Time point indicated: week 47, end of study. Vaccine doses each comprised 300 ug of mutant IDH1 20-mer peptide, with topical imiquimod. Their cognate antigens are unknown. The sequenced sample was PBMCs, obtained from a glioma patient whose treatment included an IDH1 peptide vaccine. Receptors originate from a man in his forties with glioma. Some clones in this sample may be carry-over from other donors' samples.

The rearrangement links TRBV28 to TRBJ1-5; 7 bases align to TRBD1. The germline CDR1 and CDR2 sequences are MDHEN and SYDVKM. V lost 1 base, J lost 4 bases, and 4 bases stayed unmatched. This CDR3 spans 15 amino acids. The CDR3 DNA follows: TGTGCCAGCAGTTTATTCCGGGACAGAAATCAGCCCCAGCATTTT. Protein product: CASSLFRDRNQPQHF. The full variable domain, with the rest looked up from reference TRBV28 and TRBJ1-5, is DVKVTQSSRYLVKRTGEKVFLECVQDMDHENMFWYRQDPGLGLRLIYFSYDVKMKEKGDIPEGYSVSREKKERFSLILESASTNQTSMYLCASSLFRDRNQPQHFGDGTRLSIL.

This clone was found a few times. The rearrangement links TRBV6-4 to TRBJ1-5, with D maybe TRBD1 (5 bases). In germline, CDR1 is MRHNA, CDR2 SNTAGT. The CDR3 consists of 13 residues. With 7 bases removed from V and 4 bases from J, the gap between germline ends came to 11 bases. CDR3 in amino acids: CASTGRLNQPQHF. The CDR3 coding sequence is TGTGCCAGCACGGGACGGCTGAATCAGCCCCAGCATTTT.

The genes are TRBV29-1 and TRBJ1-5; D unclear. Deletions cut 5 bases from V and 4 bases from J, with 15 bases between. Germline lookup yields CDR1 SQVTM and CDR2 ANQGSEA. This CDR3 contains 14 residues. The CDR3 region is CSVCRVRWNQPQHF. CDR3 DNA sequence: TGCAGCGTTTGTAGGGTAAGGTGGAATCAGCCCCAGCATTTT.

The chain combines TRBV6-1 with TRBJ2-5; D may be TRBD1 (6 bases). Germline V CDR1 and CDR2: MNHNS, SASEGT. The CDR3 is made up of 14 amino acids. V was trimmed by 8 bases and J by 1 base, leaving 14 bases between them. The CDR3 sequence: CASSQGQSQETQYF. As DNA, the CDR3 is TGTGCCAGCTCCCAGGGACAAAGCCAAGAGACCCAGTACTTC.

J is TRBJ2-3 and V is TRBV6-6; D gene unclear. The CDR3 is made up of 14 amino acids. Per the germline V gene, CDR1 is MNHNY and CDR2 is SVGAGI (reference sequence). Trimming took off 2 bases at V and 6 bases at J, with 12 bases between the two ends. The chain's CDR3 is CASSYGLMEDTQYF. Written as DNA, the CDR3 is TGTGCCAGCAGTTACGGTCTGATGGAGGATACGCAGTATTTT.

The CDR3 region is CASSQTTDTQYF. The CDR3, as DNA: TGTGCCAGCAGTCAAACCACAGATACGCAGTATTTT. This chain connects TRBV2 to TRBJ2-3; D not certain. V lost 5 bases, J lost 2 bases, and 5 bases lay in between. Looked up from germline, CDR1 is SNHLY and CDR2 is FYNNEI. This CDR3 contains 12 residues.

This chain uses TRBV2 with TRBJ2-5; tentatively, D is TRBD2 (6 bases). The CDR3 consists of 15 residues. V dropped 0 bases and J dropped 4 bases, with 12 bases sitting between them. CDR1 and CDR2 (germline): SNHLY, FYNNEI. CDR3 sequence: CASSEAPWRGETQYF. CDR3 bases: TGTGCCAGCAGTGAAGCACCCTGGCGGGGAGAGACCCAGTACTTC.

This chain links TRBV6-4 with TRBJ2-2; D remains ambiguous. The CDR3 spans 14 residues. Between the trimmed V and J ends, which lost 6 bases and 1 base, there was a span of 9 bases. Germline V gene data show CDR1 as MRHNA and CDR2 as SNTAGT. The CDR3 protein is CASSPTWNTGELFF. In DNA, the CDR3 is TGTGCCAGCAGCCCCACCTGGAACACCGGGGAGCTGTTTTTT.

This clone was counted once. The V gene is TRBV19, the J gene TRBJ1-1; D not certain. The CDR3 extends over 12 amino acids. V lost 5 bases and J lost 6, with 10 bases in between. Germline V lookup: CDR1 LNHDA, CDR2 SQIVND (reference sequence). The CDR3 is CASSGLGAEAFF. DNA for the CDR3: TGTGCCAGTAGTGGTTTGGGCGCTGAAGCTTTCTTT.

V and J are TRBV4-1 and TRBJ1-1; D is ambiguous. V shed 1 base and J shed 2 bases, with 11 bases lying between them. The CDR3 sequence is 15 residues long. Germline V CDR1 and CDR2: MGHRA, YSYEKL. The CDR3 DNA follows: TGCGCCAGCAGCCAAGTCTTCACCCAAAACACTGAAGCTTTCTTT. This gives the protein CASSQVFTQNTEAFF.

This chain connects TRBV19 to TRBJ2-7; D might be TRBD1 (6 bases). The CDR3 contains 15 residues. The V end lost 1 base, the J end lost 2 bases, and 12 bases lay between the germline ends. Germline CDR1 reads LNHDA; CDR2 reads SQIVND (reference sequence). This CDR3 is CASSIGAGATYEQYF. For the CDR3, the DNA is TGTGCCAGTAGTATAGGAGCAGGGGCGACCTACGAGCAGTACTTC. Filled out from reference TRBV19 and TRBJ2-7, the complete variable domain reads DGGITQSPKYLFRKEGQNVTLSCEQNLNHDAMYWYRQDPGQGLRLIYYSQIVNDFQKGDIAEGYSVSREKKESFPLTVTSAQKNPTAFYLCASSIGAGATYEQYFGPGTRLTVT.

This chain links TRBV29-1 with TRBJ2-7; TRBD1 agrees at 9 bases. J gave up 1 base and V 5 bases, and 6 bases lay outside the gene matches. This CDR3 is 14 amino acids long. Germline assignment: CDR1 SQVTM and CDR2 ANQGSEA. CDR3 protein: CSVHLTGGSYEQYF. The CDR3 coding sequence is TGCAGCGTTCATCTGACAGGGGGATCCTACGAGCAGTACTTC.

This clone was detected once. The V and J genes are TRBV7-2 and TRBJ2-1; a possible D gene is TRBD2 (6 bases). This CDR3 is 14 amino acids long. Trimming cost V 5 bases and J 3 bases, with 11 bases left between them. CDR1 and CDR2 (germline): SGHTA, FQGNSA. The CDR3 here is CASSKPGLYNEQFF. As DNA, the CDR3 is TGTGCCAGCAGCAAACCGGGACTCTACAATGAGCAGTTCTTC.

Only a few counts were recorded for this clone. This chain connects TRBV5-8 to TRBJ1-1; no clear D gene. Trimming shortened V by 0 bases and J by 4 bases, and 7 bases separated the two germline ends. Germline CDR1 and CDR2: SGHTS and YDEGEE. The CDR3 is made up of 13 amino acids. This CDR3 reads CASSLGASTEAFF. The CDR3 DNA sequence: TGTGCCAGCAGCTTGGGGGCATCCACTGAAGCTTTCTTT. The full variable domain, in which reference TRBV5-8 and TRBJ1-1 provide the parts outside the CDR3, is EAGVTQSPTHLIKTRGQQATLRCSPISGHTSVYWYQQALGLGLQFLLWYDEGEERNRGNFPPRFSGRQFPNYSSELNVNALELEDSALYLCASSLGASTEAFFGQGTRLTVV.

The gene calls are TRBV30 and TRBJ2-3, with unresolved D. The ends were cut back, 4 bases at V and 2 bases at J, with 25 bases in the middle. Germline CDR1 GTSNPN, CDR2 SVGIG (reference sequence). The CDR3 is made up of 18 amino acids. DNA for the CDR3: TGTGCCTGGACACGAACCCGGACCACGGGTTTATTCACAGATACGCAGTATTTT. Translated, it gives CAWTRTRTTGLFTDTQYF. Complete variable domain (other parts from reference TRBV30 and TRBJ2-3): SQTIHQWPATLVQPVGSPLSLECTVEGTSNPNLYWYRQAAGRGLQLLFYSVGIGQISSEVPQNLSASRPQDRQFILSSKKLLLSDSGFYLCAWTRTRTTGLFTDTQYFGPGTRLTVL.

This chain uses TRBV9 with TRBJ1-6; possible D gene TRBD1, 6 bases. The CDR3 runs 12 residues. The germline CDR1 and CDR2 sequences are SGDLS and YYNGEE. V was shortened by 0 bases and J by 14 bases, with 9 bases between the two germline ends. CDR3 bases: TGTGCCAGCAGCGTAGGGGGGCCAACCCTCCACTTT. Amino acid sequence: CASSVGGPTLHF.

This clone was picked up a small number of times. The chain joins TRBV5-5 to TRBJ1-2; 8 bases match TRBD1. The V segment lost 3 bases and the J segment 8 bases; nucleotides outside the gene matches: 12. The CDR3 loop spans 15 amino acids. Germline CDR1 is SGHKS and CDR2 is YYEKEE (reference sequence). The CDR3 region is CASSSLTSGGRGYTF. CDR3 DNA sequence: TGTGCCAGCAGCTCACTAACTTCAGGGGGCAGAGGCTACACCTTC.

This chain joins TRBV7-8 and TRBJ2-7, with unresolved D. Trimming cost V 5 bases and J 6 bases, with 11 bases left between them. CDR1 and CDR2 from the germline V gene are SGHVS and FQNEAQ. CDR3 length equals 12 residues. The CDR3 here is CASSQDGPEQYF. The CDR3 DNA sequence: TGTGCCAGCAGCCAGGACGGCCCCGAGCAGTACTTC.